This TCR beta chain was captured by sequencing in a study of cytomegalovirus exposure and HLA in healthy donors. Study summary: Out of about 170 million T cells, an earlier analysis found over 90 million unique TCR beta sequences in total. General observations from the study: It was in a later analysis that TCR association rates were seen to vary by HLA locus, highest for DRB1 and lowest for HLA-C. TRBV6-2, TRBV6-3 and other indistinguishable V segments were excluded.

With regard to this clone: Its target is unknown.

Deletions cut 5 bases from V and 1 base from J, with 8 bases between. The CDR3 runs to 13 residues. The germline V gene has CDR1 SNHLY and CDR2 FYNNEI. The PCR ran on 60 Vbeta and 13 Jbeta primers. Sequencing was performed with immunoSEQ multiplex PCR; in TCRdb, only in-frame clones are kept and a portion is missing. The data show approximately 88,000 clones, 77% seen once. Samples came from healthy bone marrow donors. Sequenced: PBMCs. The genes are TRBV2 and TRBJ1-1, with D unclear. The clonotype originates from a man aged 25-45 years in good health and CMV-seronegative. The CDR3 loop is CASSRTWNTEAFF. The CDR3, as DNA: TGTGCCAGCAGTCGGACTTGGAACACTGAAGCTTTCTTT.